This paragraph reports one T cell receptor beta chain. Its cognate antigen is unknown. This record belongs to a study of blood T cells in healthy people across ages. Study-wide results and limits: Both higher diversity and more naive CD4+ cells marked long-lived donors when set against aged donors. It was held that the diversity estimates obtained from one million T cells were underestimates.

The CDR3 contains 14 residues. Trimming removed 10 bases from V and 0 bases from J, with 12 bases in between. CDR1 and CDR2 (germline): ENHRY, SYGVKD. Peripheral blood from each donor was collected in a volume of 8 to 10 milliliters. RNA extraction gave at least 5 micrograms of total RNA per sample. For the second PCR, which ran for about 7 to 11 cycles, a sample-barcoded 5' primer and a J-beta primer mix were used. In TCRdb, the 5' RACE reads were re-called with MiXCR into one record per CDR3 protein. The data contain approximately 1.5 million distinct CDR3 sequences, roughly 32% of them singletons. The chain joins TRBV10-3 to TRBJ2-2; unclear D gene. The material sequenced was blood. This clonotype originated in a woman in her twenties or thirties in good health. DNA for the CDR3: TGTGCCACCGCCTTGACCGCGAACACCGGGGAGCTGTTTTTT. Translation: CATALTANTGELFF.